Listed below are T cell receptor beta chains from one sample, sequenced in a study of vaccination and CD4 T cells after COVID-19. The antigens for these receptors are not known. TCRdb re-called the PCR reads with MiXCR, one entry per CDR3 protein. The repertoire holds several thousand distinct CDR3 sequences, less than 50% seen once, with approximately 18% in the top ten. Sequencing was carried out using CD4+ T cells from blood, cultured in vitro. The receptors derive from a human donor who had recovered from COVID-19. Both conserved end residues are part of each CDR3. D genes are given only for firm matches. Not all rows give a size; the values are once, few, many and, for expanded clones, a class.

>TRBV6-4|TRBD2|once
CASSFLAGARPDTQYF
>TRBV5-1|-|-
CASSREYRPPDTQYF
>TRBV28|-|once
CASSWQALLNSPLHF
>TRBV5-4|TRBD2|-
CASSSGTSGGSDTQYF
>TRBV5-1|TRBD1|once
CASTPGQGPTDTQYF
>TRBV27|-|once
CASSLPGTVGEQYF
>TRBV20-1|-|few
CSARRRDNTGELFF
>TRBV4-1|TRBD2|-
CASSQESSLAGREQYF
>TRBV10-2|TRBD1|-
CASSDRQGAYNEQFF
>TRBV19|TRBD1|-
CASSSPGQGYGYTF
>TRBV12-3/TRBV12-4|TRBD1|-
CASSLVPGGNYGYTF
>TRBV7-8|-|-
CASSFDTLYEQYF
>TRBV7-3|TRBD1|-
CASSLRGDREETQYF
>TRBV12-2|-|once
CASRFRQESYNEQFF
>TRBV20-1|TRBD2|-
CSASSLAGGPPDTQYF
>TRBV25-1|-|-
CASTRDRSNQPQHF
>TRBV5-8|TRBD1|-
CAGGRTGAASYGYTF
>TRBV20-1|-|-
CSGTALSYEQYF
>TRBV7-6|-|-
CASSFGQQETQYF
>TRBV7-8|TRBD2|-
CASSHTSGGAYEQYF
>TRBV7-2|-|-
CASSPQVGVYEQYF
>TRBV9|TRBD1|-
CASSPWDRGTEAFF
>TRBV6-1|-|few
CASTTSRGQTNYGYTF
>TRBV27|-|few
CASSLLSRNTGELFF
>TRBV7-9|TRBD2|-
CASSLVGGRVDAGELFF